Given below is one T cell receptor (beta chain) in context. Its antigen is not known. The data were taken from a study of blood T cells in healthy people across ages. Study-wide background: Template switching picked up about one barcoded beta molecule for each two T cells. Study findings and constraints: Considered underestimates were the diversity estimates obtained from one million T cells.

A second PCR, run for roughly 7 to 12 cycles, used a sample-barcoded 5' primer plus a J-beta primer mix. TCRdb re-called the 5' RACE reads through MiXCR, storing one row per CDR3 protein. Of 650,000 to 800,000 distinct CDR3 sequences listed, around 52% are singletons. Germline CDR1 reads MNHEY; CDR2 reads SVGAGI. The J segment lost 2 bases and the V segment lost 6 bases, leaving 7 bases of the junction unmatched. The CDR3 extends over 15 amino acids. The TCR sequence derives from a woman aged 80 or over in good health. The genes are TRBV6-5 and TRBJ2-3; 8 bases line up with TRBD1. Sequences were obtained from blood. CDR3 sequence (DNA): TGTGCCAGCAGAAGGGACAGGACGTCCACAGATACGCAGTATTTT. Its protein product is CASRRDRTSTDTQYF.